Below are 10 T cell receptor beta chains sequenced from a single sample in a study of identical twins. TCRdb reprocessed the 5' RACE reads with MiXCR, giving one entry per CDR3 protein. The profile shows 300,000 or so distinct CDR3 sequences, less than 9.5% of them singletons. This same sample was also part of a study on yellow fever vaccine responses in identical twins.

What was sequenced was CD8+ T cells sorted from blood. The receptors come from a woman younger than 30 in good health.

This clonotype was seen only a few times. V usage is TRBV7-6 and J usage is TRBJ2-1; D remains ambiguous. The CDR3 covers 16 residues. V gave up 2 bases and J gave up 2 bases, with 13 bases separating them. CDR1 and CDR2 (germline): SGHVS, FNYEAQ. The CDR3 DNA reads TGTGCCAGCAGCTTATCTTCAATCTCCACCTACAATGAGCAGTTCTTC. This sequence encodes CASSLSSISTYNEQFF.

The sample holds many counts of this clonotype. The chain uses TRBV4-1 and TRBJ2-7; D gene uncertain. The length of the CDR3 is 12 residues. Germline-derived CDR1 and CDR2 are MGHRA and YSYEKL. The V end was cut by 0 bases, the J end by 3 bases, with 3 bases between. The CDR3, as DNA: TGCGCCAGCAGCCAAGATAACTACGAGCAGTACTTC. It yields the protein CASSQDNYEQYF.

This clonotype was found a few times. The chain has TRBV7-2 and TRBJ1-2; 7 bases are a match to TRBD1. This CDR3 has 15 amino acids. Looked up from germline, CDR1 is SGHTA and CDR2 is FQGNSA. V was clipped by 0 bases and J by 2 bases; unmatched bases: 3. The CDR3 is CASSLARTGNYGYTF. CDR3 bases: TGTGCCAGCAGCTTAGCGAGGACAGGCAACTATGGCTACACCTTC.

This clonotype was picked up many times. The CDR3 nucleotides read TGCAGTGCTAGTCCTCGCCGGGGGTTTAGCAGGGAGCTGTTTTTT. Its translation is CSASPRRGFSRELFF. This sequence joins TRBV20-1 and TRBJ2-2; D is perhaps TRBD2 (6 bases). This CDR3 comprises 15 residues. V dropped 3 bases and J dropped 9 bases, with 20 bases sitting between them. Germline values: CDR1 DFQATT, CDR2 SNEGSKA (reference sequence).

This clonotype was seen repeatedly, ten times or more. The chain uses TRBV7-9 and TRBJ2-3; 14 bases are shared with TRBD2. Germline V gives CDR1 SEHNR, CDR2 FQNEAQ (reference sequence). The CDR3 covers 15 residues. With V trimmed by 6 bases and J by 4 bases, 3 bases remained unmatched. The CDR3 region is CASRGTSGRPDTQYF. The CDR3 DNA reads TGTGCCAGCAGGGGGACTAGCGGGAGACCAGATACGCAGTATTTT.

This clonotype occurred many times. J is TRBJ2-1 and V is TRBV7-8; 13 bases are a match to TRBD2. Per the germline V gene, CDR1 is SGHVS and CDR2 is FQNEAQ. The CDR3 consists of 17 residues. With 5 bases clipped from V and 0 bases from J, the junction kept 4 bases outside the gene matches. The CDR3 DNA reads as TGTGCCAGCAGCCCAAGGACTAGCGGGGGCTCCTACAATGAGCAGTTCTTC. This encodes CASSPRTSGGSYNEQFF.

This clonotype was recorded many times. The CDR3 sequence is CASSLGTFQETQYF. Here the CDR3 DNA reads TGCGCCAGCAGCCTAGGGACTTTCCAAGAGACCCAGTACTTC. The V gene is TRBV5-1, the J gene TRBJ2-5; a weak D match, TRBD2 (6 bases). The CDR3 contains 14 residues. The germline V and J ends were trimmed by 4 bases and 1 base, with 11 bases remaining between them. Germline V gives CDR1 SGHRS, CDR2 YFSETQ.

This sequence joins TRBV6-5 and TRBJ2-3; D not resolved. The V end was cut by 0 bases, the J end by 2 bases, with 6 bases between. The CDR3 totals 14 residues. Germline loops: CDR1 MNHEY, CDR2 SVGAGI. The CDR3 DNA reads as TGTGCCAGCAGTTACTCAGGACCCACAGATACGCAGTATTTT. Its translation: CASSYSGPTDTQYF.

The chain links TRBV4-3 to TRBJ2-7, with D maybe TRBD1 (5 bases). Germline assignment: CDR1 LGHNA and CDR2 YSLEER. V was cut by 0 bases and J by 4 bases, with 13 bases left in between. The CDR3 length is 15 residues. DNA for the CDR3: TGCGCCAGCAGCCAAGAACAGGCCCAAAATTACGAGCAGTACTTC. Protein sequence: CASSQEQAQNYEQYF.

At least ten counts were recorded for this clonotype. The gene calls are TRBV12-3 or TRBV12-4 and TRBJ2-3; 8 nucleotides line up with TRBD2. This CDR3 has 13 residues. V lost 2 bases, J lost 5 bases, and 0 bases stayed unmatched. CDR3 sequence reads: CASSLRGGDTQYF. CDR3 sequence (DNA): TGTGCCAGCAGTTTACGGGGGGGAGATACGCAGTATTTT.